These T cell receptor beta chains were read from a single sample in a study of control samples from healthy donors and cancer patients. Generated by immunoSEQ multiplex PCR, the TCRdb table keeps only in-frame clones and is missing some. The sample consists of 2,900 or so clones, 75% to 80% of them appearing once. The sample was formalin-fixed, paraffin-embedded tissue. The receptors were sampled from a male donor with melanoma. Each CDR3 is given with its conserved first and last residue. The D gene is left open where the match is weak. Size values are once, few and many counts, or a class for expanded clones, and some rows have none.

D gene | J gene | V gene | clone size | CDR3 DNA | CDR3 protein
NA | TRBJ2-6 | TRBV7-9 | NA | TGTGCCAGCAGCTTAGATGGTCGCTTGGGGGAATCTGGGGCCAACGTCCTGACTTTC | CASSLDGRLGESGANVLTF
NA | TRBJ2-7 | TRBV21-1 | NA | TGTGCCAGCAGCAAAACATCACCTTCTTACGAGCAGTACTTC | CASSKTSPSYEQYF
TRBD2 | TRBJ2-5 | TRBV7-8 | NA | TGTGCCAGCAGCTTAAAAGAAACTAGCGGGAGGGCCGCGGAGACCCAGTACTTC | CASSLKETSGRAAETQYF
TRBD2 | TRBJ2-4 | TRBV18 | NA | TGTGCCAGCTCACCACGACCCCTAGTGGGAGGGTACATTCAGTACTTC | CASSPRPLVGGYIQYF
NA | TRBJ2-3 | TRBV7-3 | once | TGTGCCAGCAGCATTGGGGCCTCAGATACGCAGTATTTT | CASSIGASDTQYF
TRBD2 | TRBJ2-5 | TRBV7-2 | NA | TGTGCCAGCAGCTTTTTCGGACTAGCGGAAGAGACCCAGTACTTC | CASSFFGLAEETQYF
NA | TRBJ2-5 | TRBV6-2/TRBV6-3 | NA | TGTGCCAGCAGTTACGGGGGGACCCAGTACTTC | CASSYGGTQYF
NA | TRBJ1-1 | TRBV7-9 | NA | TGTGCCAGCAGCTGGGACACCCCGAACACTGAAGCTTTCTTT | CASSWDTPNTEAFF
TRBD2 | TRBJ2-1 | TRBV19 | NA | TGTGCCAGTAGTCTACTAGCGGGAGGCGCCCCTATGGATGAGCAGTTCTTC | CASSLLAGGAPMDEQFF
TRBD2 | TRBJ2-1 | TRBV7-9 | NA | TGTGCCAGCAGCTTCGGCGGGAGATCCAATGAGCAGTTCTTC | CASSFGGRSNEQFF
TRBD2 | TRBJ2-7 | TRBV6-6 | NA | TGTGCCAGCAGTTGGGGGGGGGATAGCGGCTACGAGCAGTACTTC | CASSWGGDSGYEQYF
NA | TRBJ1-1 | TRBV5-1 | NA | TGCGCCAGCAGCACGCAGGGGAAGACTGAAGCTTTCTTT | CASSTQGKTEAFF
NA | TRBJ2-7 | TRBV5-6 | NA | TGTGCCAGCAGCTTTATCCTGAGCTTCCGGGGGCAGTACTTC | CASSFILSFRGQYF
NA | TRBJ2-7 | TRBV18 | once | TGTGCCAGCTCGCCAGACTACGAGCAGTACTTC | CASSPDYEQYF
NA | TRBJ2-7 | TRBV7-9 | NA | TGTGCCAGCAGCTTAGTCGGTTACGAGCAGTACTTC | CASSLVGYEQYF
NA | TRBJ2-2 | TRBV10-3 | NA | TGTGCCATCAGTGAGCAAAAGAGCGGAGGAGACACCGGGGAGCTGTTTTTT | CAISEQKSGGDTGELFF
NA | TRBJ1-5 | TRBV5-5 | NA | TGTGCCAGCAGCTGGGACGGGGGAAACAATCAGCCCCAGCATTTT | CASSWDGGNNQPQHF
NA | TRBJ1-5 | TRBV4-1 | NA | TGCGCCAGCAGCCAAGTTGAGGGGAGCCAGCCCCAGCATTTT | CASSQVEGSQPQHF
NA | TRBJ2-3 | TRBV28 | NA | TGTGCCAGCAGTTTCCCTTCGAGTGGGAATGCAGATACGCAGTATTTT | CASSFPSSGNADTQYF
NA | TRBJ2-1 | TRBV28 | few | TGTGCCAGCAGACCTACCTACAATGAGCAGTTCTTC | CASRPTYNEQFF
NA | TRBJ2-1 | TRBV6-5 | NA | TGTGCCAGCAGTTGGAGGAGGGGCAATGAGCAGTTCTTC | CASSWRRGNEQFF
NA | TRBJ2-3 | TRBV29-1 | NA | TGCAGCGTTCTCGCGGAAAGCACAGATACGCAGTATTTT | CSVLAESTDTQYF
NA | TRBJ1-2 | TRBV4-1 | NA | TGCGCCAGCAGGGTAACGGACACGCTAGGGTATGGCTACACCTTC | CASRVTDTLGYGYTF
NA | TRBJ1-1 | TRBV5-6 | NA | TGTGCCAGCACCCGGGGGGGGAGGAACACTGAAGCTTTCTTT | CASTRGGRNTEAFF
TRBD2 | TRBJ2-7 | TRBV7-8 | NA | TGTGCCAGCAGCTTAGTTGAGACTAGCGCTTCCGAGCAGTACTTC | CASSLVETSASEQYF
TRBD1 | TRBJ2-1 | TRBV5-4 | NA | TGTGCCAGCCATGGGGACAGCTACAATGAGCAGTTCTTC | CASHGDSYNEQFF
NA | TRBJ2-7 | TRBV18 | NA | TGTGCCAGCTCACCACCCATGGGGGAGCAGTACTTC | CASSPPMGEQYF
TRBD1 | TRBJ1-2 | TRBV2 | NA | TGTGCCAGCAGTACAGGGGGACTTTATGGCTACACCTTC | CASSTGGLYGYTF
NA | TRBJ1-2 | TRBV4-1 | NA | TGCGCCAGCAGCCAAGTCTCTGGGGATAACTATGGCTACACCTTC | CASSQVSGDNYGYTF
TRBD2 | TRBJ2-1 | TRBV5-1 | NA | TGCGCCAGCAGCCTCGTGGTAGCGGGAGGAGGAAATGAGCAGTTCTTC | CASSLVVAGGGNEQFF
NA | TRBJ2-2 | TRBV11-1 | few | TGTGCCAGCCGGGGCAGGGCCCCCGGGGAGCTGTTTTTT | CASRGRAPGELFF
NA | TRBJ1-5 | TRBV10-3 | NA | TGTGCCATCAGCCAGGGGCACAATCAGCCCCAGCATTTT | CAISQGHNQPQHF
NA | TRBJ2-1 | TRBV11-2 | NA | TGTGCCAGCAGCTTAGTGGCAGCCTCCTACAATGAGCAGTTCTTC | CASSLVAASYNEQFF
NA | TRBJ2-7 | TRBV5-1 | NA | TGCGCCAGCAGCTTGGACAGATCCTACGAGCAGTACTTC | CASSLDRSYEQYF
NA | TRBJ2-3 | TRBV6-2/TRBV6-3 | NA | TGTGCCAGCAGCGAGACAGTCACAGATACGCAGTATTTT | CASSETVTDTQYF
NA | TRBJ2-1 | TRBV6-9 | NA | TGTGCCAGCAGTCCCTCAGCGGAGAGCTCCTACAATGAGCAGTTCTTC | CASSPSAESSYNEQFF
TRBD1 | TRBJ1-2 | TRBV6-1 | NA | TGTGCCAGCAGTGAAATCGGACAGGGAATATATGGCTACACCTTC | CASSEIGQGIYGYTF
NA | TRBJ2-5 | TRBV11-3 | NA | TGTGCCAGCAGCCTCCTCCGGGGGGCAGGAATGACCCAGTACTTC | CASSLLRGAGMTQYF
NA | TRBJ1-5 | TRBV28 | NA | TGTGCCAGCAGTTTAAGGGCAGGGATACAGCCCCAGCATTTT | CASSLRAGIQPQHF
NA | TRBJ2-5 | TRBV11-2 | NA | TGTGCCAGCAGTTTAGGGAGGACCCGGAATACGGGGACCCAGTACTTC | CASSLGRTRNTGTQYF
TRBD2 | TRBJ2-7 | TRBV7-9 | few | TGTGCCAGCTCCAAAGCGGGAGCTATCTACGAGCAGTACTTC | CASSKAGAIYEQYF
NA | TRBJ2-3 | TRBV7-9 | NA | TGTGCCAGCAGCGAACATGGGAGGAAGCGGACAGATACGCAGTATTTT | CASSEHGRKRTDTQYF
TRBD2 | TRBJ2-5 | TRBV7-3 | NA | TGTGCCAGCAGCTTAAGTGGGGGACTAGCTGAGACCCAGTACTTC | CASSLSGGLAETQYF
TRBD2 | TRBJ2-7 | TRBV10-2 | NA | TGCGCCACCGGCCCGGGACTAGCGGAATACGAGCAGTACTTC | CATGPGLAEYEQYF
NA | TRBJ1-4 | TRBV7-8 | NA | TGTGCCAGCAGCTTTCATGGCAGGGGAGAACTGTTTTTT | CASSFHGRGELFF
TRBD2 | TRBJ2-5 | TRBV4-3 | NA | TGCGCCAGCAGCCAAGGGGAGGGACTGGTAAAGACGGAGACCCAGTACTTC | CASSQGEGLVKTETQYF
NA | TRBJ2-5 | TRBV4-1 | NA | TGCGCCAGCAGCCAAGATCCCGGGGAAGAGACCCAGTACTTC | CASSQDPGEETQYF
TRBD1 | TRBJ1-1 | TRBV2 | NA | TGTGCCAGCAGTGAATGGGCCACAGGGGAATCGGGCACTGAAGCTTTCTTT | CASSEWATGESGTEAFF
NA | TRBJ2-1 | TRBV2 | once | TGTGCCAGCAGCGGCCCTGCACTGCCTGAGCAGTTCTTC | CASSGPALPEQFF
TRBD2 | TRBJ2-3 | TRBV7-2 | NA | TGTGCCAGCAGGAGGGGACTAGGCACAGATACGCAGTATTTT | CASRRGLGTDTQYF
TRBD2 | TRBJ2-1 | TRBV16 | NA | TGTGCCAGCAGCCCGACTAGCGGGAGCTCCTACAATGAGCAGTTCTTC | CASSPTSGSSYNEQFF
NA | TRBJ2-4 | TRBV6-1 | NA | TGTGCCAGCAGTGAGTGGGGACTAGCCAAAAACATTCAGTACTTC | CASSEWGLAKNIQYF